The entry that follows covers one T cell receptor (beta chain) sequence. As handled by the study authors: Amplified reference gene primers provided the basis for estimating nucleated cell counts. Clones were read by immunoSEQ multiplex PCR, and TCRdb kept only the in-frame ones, dropping some. For V, J and clone size, that table is used; D and trimming come from the DNA. The top ten clones hold roughly 5% of a sample with about 160,000 clones, 90% to 95% of them seen once. CDR1 is SEHNR and CDR2 is FQNEAQ in the germline V gene (reference sequence). V gave up 5 bases and J gave up 4 bases; unmatched junction bases: 14. CDR3 length: 19 residues. This entry belongs to a study of blood T cell repertoires in COVID-19. In the study overall: Specimens from acute and convalescent COVID-19 originated in the United States, Italy and Spain. From T cells, B-cell-depleted T cells, or PBMCs came the material, which was cDNA or gDNA.

The clonotype comes from a woman in her fifties or sixties with acute or convalescent COVID-19. The sequenced sample was peripheral blood. The V call is TRBV7-9, the J call TRBJ2-5; 15 bases align to TRBD2. CDR3 residues: CASSDGTSGGTRARETQYF. As DNA, the CDR3 is TGTGCCAGCAGCGATGGGACTAGCGGGGGGACCCGGGCAAGAGAGACCCAGTACTTC.